These 17 T cell receptor beta chains were all obtained from the same sample, sequenced in a study of shared clonotypes between healthy human individuals (dated by TCRdb to 2018 to 2021). Receptor amplification or capture employed the immunoSEQ multiplex PCR assay. As stored in TCRdb, this immuneACCESS dataset retains in-frame rearrangements with V and J assigned. A fraction of the clones does not appear; measured against another copy, unresolved V genes explain less than half of the discrepancy, and the remainder lacks a known reason. In this sample the table shows around 1.4 million clones, just under 99% of which occur a single time. The leading ten clones occupy 0.36% of the sample. The material sequenced was naive CD4+ T cells sorted from blood. Explained via the paper, the cell subset or site label denotes: CD45RA+ positively selected. The source is a man aged 25-40 years in good health.

The chain has TRBV25-1 and TRBJ2-1, with TRBD2 as a possible D gene (5 bases). Germline CDR1 reads MGHDK; CDR2 reads SYGVNS. V dropped 1 base and J dropped 8 bases, with 15 bases sitting between them. The CDR3 is made up of 15 amino acids. The CDR3 DNA reads TGTGCCAGCAGTGAATCAACGGCAGGACTCCATGAGCAGTTCTTC. It specifies CASSESTAGLHEQFF.

For this clone: The sample holds other DNA sequences that translate to the same CDR3. The V call is TRBV4-1, the J call TRBJ1-1, with a possible D match to TRBD1 (6 bases). V shed 1 base and J shed 3 bases, with 15 bases lying between them. Germline CDR1 reads MGHRA; CDR2 reads YSYEKL. The CDR3 runs 16 residues. The CDR3 loop is CASSQAAGAIDTEAFF. DNA for the CDR3: TGCGCCAGCAGCCAAGCGGCAGGGGCGATCGACACTGAAGCTTTCTTT.

CDR3: CASSSEGVETQYF. For the CDR3, the DNA is TGCGCCAGCAGCTCAGAAGGGGTAGAGACCCAGTACTTC. The chain carries TRBV5-1 and TRBJ2-5, with a possible D match to TRBD1 (5 bases). V gave up 3 bases and J gave up 4 bases, with 10 bases separating them. There are 13 residues in the CDR3. Germline V gene data show CDR1 as SGHRS and CDR2 as YFSETQ. The full variable domain, its missing parts supplied by reference TRBV5-1 and TRBJ2-5, is KAGVTQTPRYLIKTRGQQVTLSCSPISGHRSVSWYQQTPGQGLQFLFEYFSETQRNKGNFPGRFSGRQFSNSRSEMNVSTLELGDSALYLCASSSEGVETQYFGPGTRLLVL.

The J gene is TRBJ2-7, the V gene TRBV28, with 14 bases identical to TRBD2. CDR1 is MDHEN, CDR2 SYDVKM, per germline. V shed 6 bases and J 2 bases; nucleotides not matched to a gene: 3. This CDR3 comprises 15 residues. This chain's CDR3 is CASRLTSGRAYEQYF. CDR3 nucleotide sequence: TGTGCCAGCAGATTGACTAGCGGGAGGGCCTACGAGCAGTACTTC.

As for this clone: Distinct nucleotide sequences in the sample also encode this CDR3. The chain uses TRBV18 and TRBJ2-3; D is unresolved. V was trimmed by 6 bases and J by 3 bases, leaving 7 bases between them. This CDR3 is 12 amino acids long. CDR1 is KGHSH and CDR2 is LQKENI in the germline V gene. The CDR3 region is CASSLQTDTQYF. CDR3 nucleotide sequence: TGTGCCAGCTCCCTGCAGACAGATACGCAGTATTTT.

The chain joins TRBV18 to TRBJ1-1, with D possibly being TRBD1 (5 bases). Trimming stripped 3 bases from V and 7 bases from J, with 9 bases between. The CDR3 has 12 residues. Germline values: CDR1 KGHSH, CDR2 LQKENI. CDR3 amino acids: CASSPQRGEAFF. CDR3 DNA: TGTGCCAGCTCACCCCAGAGGGGTGAAGCTTTCTTT.

V and J are TRBV11-2 and TRBJ2-7; TRBD1 matches 10 bases. In germline, CDR1 is SGHAT, CDR2 FQNNGV. V shed 1 base and J 1 base; nucleotides not matched to a gene: 10. The CDR3 is made up of 18 amino acids. The CDR3 DNA reads as TGTGCCAGCAGCTTAGCTACCGGGACAGGGGCGCAATCCTACGAGCAGTACTTC. It is translated as CASSLATGTGAQSYEQYF.

CDR3: CASTPFTGLTEAFF. In DNA form, the CDR3 reads TGTGCCAGCACACCCTTTACAGGGCTCACTGAAGCTTTCTTT. The chain is built from TRBV6-1 and TRBJ1-1; D might be TRBD1 (6 bases). The CDR3 is 14 amino acids. V was pared by 7 bases and J by 4 bases, with 16 bases between. Germline CDR1 and CDR2: MNHNS and SASEGT.

The gene calls are TRBV21-1 and TRBJ2-7; the table's D gene call, TRBD2, was not cross checked with the DNA. TRBV21-1 is classified as a pseudogene. This CDR3 has 15 residues. CDR3 nucleotide sequence: TGTGCCAGCAGCAAAGAAACGCAAGTAGTCTACGAGCAGTACTTC. Its protein is CASSKETQVVYEQYF.

The genes are TRBV27 and TRBJ1-4; 7 bases agree with TRBD1. Per the germline V gene, CDR1 is MNHEY and CDR2 is SMNVEV (reference sequence). The CDR3 has 14 residues. Germline trimming cut 4 bases from V and 9 bases from J; bases unmatched to any gene: 8. This CDR3 reads CASSSPGTVQKLFF. CDR3 nucleotides: TGTGCCAGCAGTTCCCCCGGGACAGTCCAAAAACTGTTTTTT.

This chain connects TRBV7-6 to TRBJ2-1; TRBD1 agrees at 8 bases. Germline V gives CDR1 SGHVS, CDR2 FNYEAQ. The junction had 9 bases not matched to a gene; V was cut back by 5 bases and J by 6 bases. The CDR3 consists of 15 residues. This chain's CDR3 is CASSPTGGGSNEQFF. DNA of the CDR3: TGTGCCAGCAGCCCTACAGGGGGTGGGTCCAATGAGCAGTTCTTC.

CDR3 in DNA: TGCGCCAGCAGAGCACTAACTAGCGGGAGGGTTGATGAGCAGTTCTTC. Its protein product is CASRALTSGRVDEQFF. V gene TRBV10-2 combines with J gene TRBJ2-1; 13 bases are shared with TRBD2. This CDR3 has 16 amino acids. Trimming at V came to 6 bases and at J to 8 bases, leaving 10 bases not matched to a gene. Germline V gene lookup returns CDR1 WSHSY and CDR2 SAAADI.

The chain links TRBV5-1 to TRBJ2-3; D could derive from TRBD1 or TRBD2 (5 bases each). The CDR3 extends over 15 amino acids. The germline CDR1 and CDR2 sequences are SGHRS and YFSETQ. The V and J ends lost 2 bases and 3 bases respectively, with 13 bases between them. The chain's CDR3 is CASSFRDRDTDTQYF. The DNA of the CDR3 is TGCGCCAGCAGCTTCCGGGACCGAGATACAGATACGCAGTATTTT.

The chain recombines TRBV27 with TRBJ2-3; D is unclear. CDR1 is MNHEY and CDR2 is SMNVEV in the germline V gene (reference sequence). Between the trimmed V and J ends, which lost 7 bases and 1 base, there was a span of 15 bases. CDR3 length: 15 amino acids. In nucleotides, the CDR3 is TGTGCCAGCACGACCTACCTTCGACGCACAGATACGCAGTATTTT. This translates into CASTTYLRRTDTQYF.

The chain combines TRBV6-5 with TRBJ2-5, with 7 bases that match TRBD1. The trim removed 5 bases at V and 9 bases at J, leaving 12 bases unmatched. The CDR3 length is 14 residues. The V gene's germline CDR1 is MNHEY and CDR2 SVGAGI. In DNA form, the CDR3 reads TGTGCCAGCAGTCATCCGGACAGGCCGAGGGCCCAGTACTTC. This gives the protein CASSHPDRPRAQYF.

The chain uses TRBV14 and TRBJ2-5; perhaps TRBD1 as D (7 bases). Trimming shortened V by 4 bases and J by 4 bases, and 19 bases separated the two germline ends. The length of the CDR3 is 16 residues. The germline CDR1 and CDR2 sequences are SGHDN and FVKESK. The CDR3 spells CASSLGGVAVRETQYF. CDR3 bases: TGTGCCAGCAGCCTAGGGGGCGTAGCGGTCCGAGAGACCCAGTACTTC.

The CDR3 DNA sequence: TGTGCCACGATGAGGCAGGGTGTGAATCAGCCCCAGCATTTT. It codes for CATMRQGVNQPQHF. This sequence joins TRBV6-5 and TRBJ1-5; tentatively, D is TRBD1 (5 bases). V lost 10 bases and J lost 4, with 17 bases in between. Germline V CDR1 and CDR2: MNHEY, SVGAGI. The CDR3 spans 14 residues.